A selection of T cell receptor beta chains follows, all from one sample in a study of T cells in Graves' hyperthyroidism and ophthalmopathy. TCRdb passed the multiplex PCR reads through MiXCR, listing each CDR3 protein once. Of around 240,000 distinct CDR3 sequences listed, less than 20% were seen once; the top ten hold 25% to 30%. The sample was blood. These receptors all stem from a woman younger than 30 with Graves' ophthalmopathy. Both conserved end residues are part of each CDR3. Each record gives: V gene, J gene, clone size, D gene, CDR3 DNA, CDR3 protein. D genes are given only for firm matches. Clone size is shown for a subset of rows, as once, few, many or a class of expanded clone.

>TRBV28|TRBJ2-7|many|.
TGTGCCAGCAGCGTGACAGGTCGCGATTTCTACGAGCAGTACTTC
CASSVTGRDFYEQYF
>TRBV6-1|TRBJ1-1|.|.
TGTGCCAGCAGCCACTTCAAGAGGGGCACTGAAGCTTTCTTT
CASSHFKRGTEAFF
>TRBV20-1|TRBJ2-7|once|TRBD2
TGCAGTATAGATAGCCTAGCGGGAGAGGAAGAGCAGTACTTC
CSIDSLAGEEEQYF
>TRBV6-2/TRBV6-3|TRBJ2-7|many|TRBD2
TGTGCCAGCAGCGATGGGACTAGGGCCGCTTACGAGCAGTACTTC
CASSDGTRAAYEQYF
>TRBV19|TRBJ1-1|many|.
TGTGCCAGTAGTATAGACGCAGGGAGGACTGAAGCTTTCTTT
CASSIDAGRTEAFF
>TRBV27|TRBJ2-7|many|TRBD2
TGTGCCAGCAGGTATAGACTAGCCCCCGGACCCTACGAGCAGTACTTC
CASRYRLAPGPYEQYF
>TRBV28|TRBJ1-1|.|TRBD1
TGTGCCAGCTACCGCGTCCGGGACAGGGTGTATTTAGGCACTGAAGCTTTCTTT
CASYRVRDRVYLGTEAFF
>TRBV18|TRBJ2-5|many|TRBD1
TGTGCCAGCTCCCCAGGACAGGGCGGTGAGACCCAGTACTTC
CASSPGQGGETQYF
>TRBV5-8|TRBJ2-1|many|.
TGTGCCAGCAGCCCCAACGTCTTGACAACGCAATCGCGGAATGAGCAGTTCTTC
CASSPNVLTTQSRNEQFF
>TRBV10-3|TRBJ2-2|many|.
TGTGCCATCAGTGACGGTCGGGGGCTGGACACCGGGGAGCTGTTTTTT
CAISDGRGLDTGELFF
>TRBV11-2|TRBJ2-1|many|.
TGTGCCAGCAGCCAAAGGGGACGAAGGGCCTACAATGAGCAGTTCTTC
CASSQRGRRAYNEQFF
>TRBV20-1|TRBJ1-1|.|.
TGCAGTGCTAGAGGTCTCGCAGGGAGGACTGAAGCTTCCTTT
CSARGLAGRTEASF
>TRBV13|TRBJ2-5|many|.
TGTGCCAGCAGCTTAACTCGCCAAGAGACCCAGTACTTC
CASSLTRQETQYF
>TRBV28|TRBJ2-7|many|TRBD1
TGTGCCAGCAGTCAGTGGGACAGGTACGAGCAGTACTTC
CASSQWDRYEQYF
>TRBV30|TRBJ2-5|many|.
TGTGCCTGGAGTCGGGTTCAAGAGACCCAGTACTTC
CAWSRVQETQYF
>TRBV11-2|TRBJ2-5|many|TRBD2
TGTGCCAGCAGCTTAGGGCGGGGGGGAGGAGAGACCCAGTACTTC
CASSLGRGGGETQYF
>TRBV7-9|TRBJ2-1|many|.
TGTGCCAGCAGCTTAAACGGCTACAATGAGCAGTTCTTC
CASSLNGYNEQFF
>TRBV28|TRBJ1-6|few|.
TGTGCCAGCAGTTTGCCCCTGGGGCACGGTTCACCCCTCCACTTT
CASSLPLGHGSPLHF
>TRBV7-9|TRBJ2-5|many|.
TGTGCCAGCAGCCCGGACCTCCGTCCGACCCAGTACTTC
CASSPDLRPTQYF
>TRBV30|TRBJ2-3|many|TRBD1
TGTGCCTGGAGCACCAGGGGACAGGGGACACTAAATACGCAGTATTTT
CAWSTRGQGTLNTQYF
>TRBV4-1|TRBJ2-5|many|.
TGCGCCAGCAGGAGGCAGGTGGGAGAGACCCAGTACTTC
CASRRQVGETQYF
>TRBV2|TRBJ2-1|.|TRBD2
TGTGCCAGCAGACGACTAGCGGGATACAATGAGCAGTTCTTC
CASRRLAGYNEQFF
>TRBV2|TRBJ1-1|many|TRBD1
TGTGCCAGCAGTGAGAAGAGGGACAGGGATTATACCTATCAACTTATGAACACTGAAGCTTTCTTT
CASSEKRDRDYTYQLMNTEAFF
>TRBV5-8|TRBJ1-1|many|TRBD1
TGTGCCAGCGCCTTATATGGGACAGACACTGAAGCTTTCTTT
CASALYGTDTEAFF
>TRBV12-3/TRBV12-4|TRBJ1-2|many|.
TGTGCCAGCAGTTTAGTGATGGGTTATGGCTACACCTTC
CASSLVMGYGYTF
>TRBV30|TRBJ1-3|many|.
TGTGCCTGGAGTGTTGGACAGTTGAACACCATATATTTT
CAWSVGQLNTIYF
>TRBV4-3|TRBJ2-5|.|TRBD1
TGCGCCAGCAGCCCAGACAGGGGTCAGACCCAGTACTTC
CASSPDRGQTQYF
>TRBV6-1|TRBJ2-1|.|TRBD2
TGCGCCAGCATCGGACTAGCCGCTTACAATGAGCAGTTCTTC
CASIGLAAYNEQFF
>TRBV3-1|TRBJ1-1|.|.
TGTGCCAGCAGCCAAGGGAATGTTGCTGAAGCTTTCTTT
CASSQGNVAEAFF
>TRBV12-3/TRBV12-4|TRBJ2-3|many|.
TGTGCCAGCAGTTTAGGGGGTGAAATTACAGATACGCAGTATTTT
CASSLGGEITDTQYF
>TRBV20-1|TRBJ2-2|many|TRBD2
TGCAGTGCGCGGACTAGCTCGCGCGGCACCGGGGAGCTGTTTTTT
CSARTSSRGTGELFF
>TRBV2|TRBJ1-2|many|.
TGTGCCAGCAGTTTCGAAGGGGAATATGGCTACACCTTC
CASSFEGEYGYTF
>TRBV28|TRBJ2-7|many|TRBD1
TGTGCCAGCAGTTTGGGACAGGGGGCAAACGAGCAGTACTTC
CASSLGQGANEQYF
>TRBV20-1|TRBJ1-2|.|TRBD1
TGCAGTGCTAGACCCAATCCCGGGACAGGGGCCTATGGCTACACCTTC
CSARPNPGTGAYGYTF
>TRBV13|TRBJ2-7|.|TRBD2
TGTGCCAGCAGCTTGACTAGCGGGAGGGAATACGAGCAGTACTTC
CASSLTSGREYEQYF
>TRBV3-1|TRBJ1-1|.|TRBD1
TGTGCCAGCAGCCCAGCCGGGACAGTGAACACTGAAGCTTTCTTT
CASSPAGTVNTEAFF
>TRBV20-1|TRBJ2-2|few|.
TGCAGTGCTAGAGTTCAGAGGAACACCGGGGAGCTGTTTTTT
CSARVQRNTGELFF
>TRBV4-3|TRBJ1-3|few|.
TGCGCCAGCAGCCAAGAATTGGGGGGGCTGAACGGAAACACCATATATTTT
CASSQELGGLNGNTIYF
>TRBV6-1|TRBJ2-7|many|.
TGTGCCAGCAGTGAAAGTCCGGTCTTACCGGCTCCCGAGCAGTACTTC
CASSESPVLPAPEQYF
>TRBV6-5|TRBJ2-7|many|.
TGTGCCAGCAGTTACTCGCCAGGGACTCCGGACGGCGAGCAGTACTTC
CASSYSPGTPDGEQYF